This T cell receptor beta chain came from a study of human T cells and chemical hapten exposure (dated by TCRdb to about 2021). For the study in its entirety: For sensitization, 2% DPC in acetone was applied to an approximately 2 cm by approximately 2 cm area of upper inner arm skin. Throughout the roughly 25-week study period, patients were also given weekly therapeutic DPC doses on the scalp. Patch tests used Finn chambers with 0.01% DPC on the upper back, scored after 6 days by International Contact Dermatitis Research Group standards. Alopecia areata with under or over 50% scalp involvement, alopecia totalis and alopecia universalis were represented in the patient cohort, which was mostly female. Libraries were combined into a pool for sequencing, and differences in TCR yield between samples came mainly from small differences in library volumes within the pool. Peripheral blood TCR repertoire changes were tracked in vivo in alopecia patients during primary and secondary sensitization to the hapten diphenylcyclopropenone (DPC). Patient blood was sampled pre-sensitization (week 0) and at 2, 6 and about 24 weeks after DPC sensitization. Blood for TCR sequencing was provided by twenty-nine alopecia patients at one to four time points (pre-sensitization, 2, 6 and 24 weeks). General findings and caveats noted by the study authors: After repeated subsampling, the strength of the expansion versus patch-test correlation and the threshold at which it became significant changed. Alopecia, a presumed autoimmune disease, was present in all patients, so the immune response of the patients might differ from that of healthy individuals. DPC sensitization did not change the number of TCRs with a frequency above 1 in 1000, and there was no evidence of changes in global repertoire structure. Significantly more large CDR3 similarity clusters were formed by expanded TCRs than by pre-sensitization or healthy control sets, consistent with antigen-driven responses. A positive correlation was found between the number of PT1 expanded TCRs and patch test score, with significance reached at thresholds 8, 16 and 32 but not 4.

The library came from RACE. Instrument used: NextSeq 500. During library preparation, unique molecular identifiers were attached to individual cDNA molecules so that TCRs could be counted in a quantitative, reproducible way. Both TCR alpha and TCR beta chains were sequenced from each blood RNA sample. The published analysis was carried out like this. A median of roughly 99,000 TCRs per sample was observed, with a range of 23,224 to 690,600. V, J and CDR3 annotation of the TCR reads was performed with the Decombinator software suite. Every sample was subsampled to the same number of TCRs (28,000) for the PS versus PT1 abundance plots. Expanded TCRs were defined as absent before sensitization and observed at least eight times at the 2-week time point. TCRdb handled the public reads itself, with Q25 trimming in fastp and clone calling in MiXCR, and kept productive beta chains. For every CDR3 protein sequence, its rows merge into one entry that carries the most common genes and DNA. Clone size and V and J calls follow TCRdb, not the original study. The sample data list 180,000 or so distinct CDR3 sequences, and about a fifth of these were observed just once. The top ten clones comprise under 7% of the sample.

Explained via the paper, the time point label denotes: patch test 1, 2 weeks after DPC sensitization. The sample's treatment or condition label, in plain terms: therapeutic diphenylcyclopropenone sensitization with weekly scalp DPC. At each patch-test visit, blood was drawn before the patch test was applied. To be eligible, patients had to be aged 18 to 70, diagnosed with alopecia and judged suitable for DPC therapy, while pregnant patients were excluded. Unfractionated whole blood was collected in Tempus Blood RNA tubes, and total RNA was extracted from that blood. V loses 3 bases of germline sequence and J loses 7 bases, and the interval between the two ends is 9 bases. The CDR3 holds 12 amino acids from the cysteine to the phenylalanine. The sequence is cut down to CDR3 DNA, 36 bases in frame from base 1. A remark on this clonotype: It has no known antigen specificity. Per-base qualities were not stored, and no clone one base away is much larger.

The rearrangement joined TRBV12-3 or TRBV12-4 to TRBJ1-2, with the identity of the D gene unclear. The sequencing used whole blood, collected in connection with sensitization to the hapten diphenylcyclopropenone (DPC). This receptor was identified in a woman in her forties or fifties with alopecia areata. Some clones in this sample may be carry-over from other donors' samples. The CDR3 region reads CASSFGLGGYTF. At the DNA level, the sequence is TGTGCCAGCAGTTTTGGGCTGGGTGGCTACACCTTC.